This T cell receptor beta chain was obtained from a study of OX40 agonist ivuxolimab in advanced cancers. Looking at the study overall: Partial response was recorded in three patients: one hepatocellular carcinoma and two cutaneous melanoma cases.

Measured with immunoSEQ multiplex PCR; TCRdb has only the in-frame clones, and not every one. The sample has about 7,300 clones; around 75% are singletons. V was pared by 5 bases and J by 4 bases, with 14 bases between. Germline loops: CDR1 LNHDA, CDR2 SQIVND (reference sequence). The CDR3 runs 14 residues. The starting material was CD4+ or CD8+ T cells sorted from blood, obtained in a trial of the OX40 agonist ivuxolimab. The genes are TRBV19 and TRBJ1-1; a possible D gene is TRBD1 (6 bases). The TCR originated in an adult with an advanced solid tumor such as melanoma, head and neck, liver or kidney cancer. DNA for the CDR3: TGTGCCAGTAGTTCCGCGGGGGGGCTCACTGAAGCTTTCTTT. Amino acid sequence: CASSSAGGLTEAFF.